Listed here are 15 T cell receptor beta chains from one sample, sequenced in a study of beta chain features in type 1 diabetes. The study, taken as a whole, reports: Type 1 diabetes patients showed a moderate but significant shortening of TCRB CDR3s in all four CD4+ subsets.

The investigators reverse transcribed all of the isolated RNA, so they sequenced expressed TCRB transcripts. Data came from immunoSEQ multiplex PCR; TCRdb stores just in-frame clones and leaves some out. The repertoire holds hundreds of thousands of clones, with 13% as singletons. Their cognate antigens are unknown. Sequencing was carried out using naive CD4+ T cells from blood. The receptors were gathered from a young man with type 1 diabetes.

This clone came up a few times. The chain combines TRBV11-2 with TRBJ2-1; D unresolved. Per germline, CDR1 SGHAT and CDR2 FQNNGV. The CDR3 contains 9 residues. Trimming pared 8 bases from V and 11 bases from J, leaving 7 bases between. CDR3 protein: CASGNQQFF. CDR3 nucleotide sequence: TGTGCCAGCGGAAACCAGCAGTTCTTC.

This clone occurred a few times. This chain joins TRBV28 and TRBJ1-2, with D possibly TRBD1 on 6 matching bases. The CDR3 runs 13 residues. The germline gives CDR1 MDHEN, CDR2 SYDVKM. Trimming took 5 bases from V and 9 from J, leaving 16 bases between them. This chain's CDR3 is CASSANRVMSYTF. The CDR3 bases are TGTGCCAGCAGTGCGAACAGGGTTATGAGCTACACCTTC.

This chain uses TRBV5-4 with TRBJ2-7, with 8 bases that match TRBD1. The germline gives CDR1 SGHNT, CDR2 YYREEE (reference sequence). The CDR3 has 15 amino acids. After removal of 3 bases from V and 4 bases from J, the junction contained 9 bases not matched to a gene. The CDR3 DNA follows: TGTGCCAGCAGCTGGGTGGCAGGGGGCAATTACGAGCAGTACTTC. Its protein is CASSWVAGGNYEQYF.

This chain uses TRBV12-5 with TRBJ1-5; D unresolved. This CDR3 contains 11 residues. Trimming pared 3 bases from V and 3 bases from J, leaving 0 bases between. CDR1 is LGHNT, CDR2 FRNRAP, per germline. The CDR3 reads CASGFNQPQHF. The CDR3 coding sequence is TGTGCTAGTGGTTTCAATCAGCCCCAGCATTTT.

Concerning this clone: The same CDR3 is also encoded by other DNA sequences in this sample. CDR3 sequence reads: CASSPGVDSYEQYF. Written as DNA, the CDR3 is TGTGCCAGCTCACCGGGGGTAGACTCCTACGAGCAGTACTTC. The V call is TRBV18, the J call TRBJ2-7; D may match TRBD1 or TRBD2 (5 bases each). Trimming pared 3 bases from V and 0 bases from J, leaving 9 bases between. CDR1 is KGHSH, CDR2 LQKENI, per germline. This CDR3 is built from 14 residues.

This clone turned up a few times. The rearrangement joins TRBV7-9 to TRBJ1-2; 8 nucleotides line up with TRBD1. The CDR3 has 15 residues. The J segment lost 8 bases and the V segment lost 5 bases, leaving 13 bases of the junction unmatched. Germline CDR1 SEHNR, CDR2 FQNEAQ (reference sequence). The CDR3 is CASSPSTGDLRGYTF. DNA for the CDR3: TGTGCCAGCAGCCCCTCGACAGGGGATCTGCGGGGCTACACCTTC.

This clone was counted between two and nine times. The V gene is TRBV7-2, the J gene TRBJ2-5, with TRBD2 as a possible D gene (5 bases). The CDR3 totals 13 residues. V lost 8 bases, J lost 3 bases, and 13 bases lay in between. Per the germline V gene, CDR1 is SGHTA and CDR2 is FQGNSA. The CDR3: CASGGGSKETQYF. CDR3 sequence (DNA): TGTGCCAGCGGAGGAGGCAGTAAAGAGACCCAGTACTTC.

The J gene is TRBJ1-1, the V gene TRBV10-3; 7 nucleotides align to TRBD1. This CDR3 has 13 amino acids. V gave up 6 bases and J gave up 3 bases; unmatched junction bases: 4. Germline V CDR1 and CDR2: ENHRY, SYGVKD. CDR3: CAIRVTGDTEAFF. The CDR3 DNA reads as TGTGCCATCAGGGTCACAGGGGACACTGAAGCTTTCTTT.

CDR3 nucleotide sequence: TGTGCCAGCAGCTTACCGGGACTAGCGGGTGAGCAGTTCTTC. Translated, it gives CASSLPGLAGEQFF. V gene TRBV7-9 combines with J gene TRBJ2-1; the match to TRBD2 covers 12 bases. The CDR3 contains 14 residues. Trimming cost V 2 bases and J 9 bases; bases outside gene matches: 2. Germline CDR1 is SEHNR and CDR2 is FQNEAQ (reference sequence).

This chain uses TRBV7-9 with TRBJ1-1; no clear D. V lost 1 base and J lost 4, with 7 bases in between. This CDR3 contains 13 residues. Germline V gives CDR1 SEHNR, CDR2 FQNEAQ (reference sequence). CDR3 sequence (DNA): TGTGCCAGCAGCTTAGAGCGGGGCACTGAAGCTTTCTTT. Its protein product is CASSLERGTEAFF.

This clone has only a few counts. Germline is not matched at one junction end, which may reflect a read error. The chain has TRBV7-7 and TRBJ1-1; D is ambiguous. CDR1 SSHAT and CDR2 FNYEAQ come from the germline V gene (reference sequence). The CDR3 sequence is 13 residues long. CDR3 DNA sequence: TGTGCTAGCAGCGAAGACATGAACACTGAAGCTTTCTTT. This gives the protein CASSEDMNTEAFF.

This clone was counted a few times. This chain joins TRBV4-1 and TRBJ1-5; D gene unclear. Germline V lookup: CDR1 MGHRA, CDR2 YSYEKL. The V gene lost 0 bases and the J gene lost 5 bases, with 11 bases spanning the gap. This CDR3 spans 15 amino acids. The CDR3 sequence is CASSQDRATYQPQHF. The CDR3 nucleotides are TGCGCCAGCAGCCAAGATAGGGCAACCTATCAGCCCCAGCATTTT.

V is TRBV29-1 and J is TRBJ2-3; D is unresolved. Between the trimmed V and J ends, which lost 7 bases and 4 bases, there was a span of 12 bases. Germline CDR1 SQVTM, CDR2 ANQGSEA. The CDR3 totals 12 residues. The chain's CDR3 is CSARLNADTQYF. The CDR3 DNA reads as TGCAGCGCCCGACTTAACGCAGATACGCAGTATTTT.

Only a few counts were recorded for this clone. The chain recombines TRBV29-1 with TRBJ1-1; maybe TRBD1 (5 bases). V lost 4 bases and J 2 bases, leaving 17 bases between the germline ends. Germline V gene lookup returns CDR1 SQVTM and CDR2 ANQGSEA. This CDR3 comprises 15 residues. The CDR3, as DNA: TGCAGCGTTGTGGTAAGGGGAGAGCTAAACACTGAAGCTTTCTTT. This gives the protein CSVVVRGELNTEAFF. The complete variable domain, with remaining parts taken from reference TRBV29-1 and TRBJ1-1, reads SAVISQKPSRDICQRGTSLTIQCQVDSQVTMMFWYRQQPGQSLTLIATANQGSEATYESGFVIDKFPISRPNLTFSTLTVSNMSPEDSSIYLCSVVVRGELNTEAFFGQGTRLTVV.

The chain couples TRBV2 to TRBJ1-5, with a weak D call TRBD1 (6 bases). Germline CDR1 reads SNHLY; CDR2 reads FYNNEI. V was trimmed by 3 bases and J by 0 bases, leaving 9 bases between them. There are 15 residues in the CDR3. This chain's CDR3 is CASSDTGYSNQPQHF. CDR3 coding DNA: TGTGCCAGCAGTGACACAGGGTATAGCAATCAGCCCCAGCATTTT.